This is a list of T cell receptor beta chains from one sample in a study of CD8+CD57+ T cells in acquired aplastic anemia. TCRdb redid the calling of the reads with MiXCR, one entry per CDR3 protein. In the table there are about 220,000 distinct CDR3 sequences, 45% to 50% of which are singletons. The sequenced sample consisted of sorted CD4+, CD8+, or CD8+CD57+ T cells (not recorded which) from PBMCs. The receptors shown here come from a human donor with aplastic anemia. Both conserved end residues are trimmed from each CDR3. Each record gives: clone size, V gene, CDR3 protein. The size of a clone is reported for some rows only, either as once, few or many, or as a class for expanded clones.

many TRBV4-3 ASSRSGEGGLTTQY
many TRBV7-9 ASSPDRTGVSTEAF
many TRBV19 ASRLAGEETQY
many TRBV25-1 ASKEGAGYNEQF
many TRBV7-6 ASSPAAGGGTGELF
many TRBV29-1 SVEGKGYSGVYEQY
few TRBV20-1 SAAREVYEQY
many TRBV19 ASSPSKPTGRGVDEQF
NA TRBV7-3 ASSLDRATGAF
few TRBV12-3/TRBV12-4 ASSLELAGSYTDTQY
many TRBV7-3 ASSAGTGGRWETQY
many TRBV7-8 ASSLAAGTDTDTQY
NA TRBV5-1 ASSPTGRDGYT
NA TRBV12-3/TRBV12-4 ASGRGVNTEAF
many TRBV15 ATSIGESRDGQETQY
NA TRBV7-8 ASSLGLLTEAF
NA TRBV7-2 ASSFKRETQY
NA TRBV27 ASGTGFGNTEAF
few TRBV10-3 AITQDSYQNTEAF
few TRBV25-1 ASSRSGSYEQY
NA TRBV20-1 SARDHEGVGQPQH
many TRBV4-1 ASSQDKSGGPRFGEQY
NA TRBV28 ASKGYPIYGYT
NA TRBV19 ASSIGVTSYEQY
many TRBV30 AWSELYEQY
many TRBV25-1 ASRGGGTQTYEQY
NA TRBV28 ASSQTSGRDATTDTQY